This paragraph reports one TCR beta chain. Sequenced by immunoSEQ multiplex PCR; TCRdb stores in-frame clones only, minus some. The table records tens of thousands of clones, about 82% of them present only once. This sample was included in a study of blood T cell repertoires in COVID-19. Across the whole study: From the United States, Italy and Spain came samples of acute and convalescent COVID-19. In each case, the material was cDNA or gDNA derived from T cells, B-cell-depleted T cells, or PBMCs.

Germline V gene sequence: CDR1 MNHEY, CDR2 SVGAGI. The CDR3 runs 15 residues. Trimming shortened V by 2 bases and J by 3 bases, and 10 bases separated the two germline ends. Sequenced sample: peripheral blood. This clonotype was sampled from a woman over 75 with active or convalescent COVID-19. The rearrangement links TRBV6-5 to TRBJ2-2, with D perhaps matching TRBD1 (5 bases). The CDR3 sequence is CASSYEGAHTGELFF. The CDR3 DNA follows: TGTGCCAGCAGTTACGAAGGGGCTCACACCGGGGAGCTGTTTTTT.